This TCR beta chain was documented in a study of shared clonotypes between healthy human individuals. TCRdb's table, derived via immunoSEQ multiplex PCR, lists solely in-frame clones and lacks some. The table lists about 460,000 clones, roughly 80% of them singletons. As concerns this clone: Its antigen is still unknown.

Study results and limitations: The authors expected sequencing depth to affect clonotype sharing among donors. Tissue TCR repertoires likely differ from these blood-only repertoires.

Input material: PBMCs. This clonotype was obtained from a woman between 40 and 50 years old in good health. Some clones in this sample may be carry-over from other donors' samples.

The CDR3 nucleotides are TGTGCCAGCTCCCCCATCGGGGAAAAACTGTTTTTT. Its translation: CASSPIGEKLFF. The chain has TRBV18 and TRBJ1-4; D uncertain. Germline V CDR1 and CDR2: KGHSH, LQKENI. The V end was cut by 6 bases, the J end by 8 bases, with 10 bases between. The CDR3 is made up of 12 amino acids.